The entry below gives a single TCR beta chain sequence along with its context. The table came from immunoSEQ multiplex PCR; TCRdb's copy has only in-frame clones and leaves some out. Of roughly 2,000,000 clones listed, approximately 92% are singletons. This entry comes from a study of shared clonotypes between healthy human individuals. Study background: Per donor, three plates held CD4 naive cells, three held CD4 memory, two held CD8 naive and one held CD8 memory.

J was trimmed by 1 base and V by 4 bases; bases with no gene match: 5. The CDR3 sequence is 16 residues long. CDR1 is MGHRA and CDR2 is YSYEKL in the germline V gene. In the naive CD8 group, cells lacked CD45RO and were positively selected for CCR7, so terminally differentiated effector memory CD45RA+ cells were left out. The sequence was obtained from a man aged 18 to 30 in good health. Some clones in this sample may be carry-over from other donors' samples. The V call is TRBV4-1, the J call TRBJ2-7, with 12 bases that match TRBD1. Specimen: naive CD8+ T cells from PBMCs. CDR3: CASSPLGQGASYEQYF. The DNA for the CDR3 is TGCGCCAGCAGCCCCCTGGGACAGGGGGCGTCCTACGAGCAGTACTTC.